The clone carrying this T cell receptor beta chain was counted between two and nine times. The length of the CDR3 is 16 residues. The V and J ends lost 4 bases and 2 bases respectively, with 15 bases between them. Germline lookup yields CDR1 SGHRS and CDR2 YFSETQ. This sample was included in a study of blood T cell repertoires in COVID-19. Profiling relied on immunoSEQ multiplex PCR, and the TCRdb table lists in-frame clones only, not all of them. The sample includes some 140,000 clones, roughly four fifths of them seen just once. V gene TRBV5-1 combines with J gene TRBJ2-2; possibly TRBD1 for D (6 bases). This TCR was sampled from a human donor in a cohort sampled during active COVID-19. Sequenced: peripheral blood. The CDR3: CASSHQGQANTGELFF. The CDR3 nucleotides read TGCGCCAGCAGCCACCAGGGACAAGCCAACACCGGGGAGCTGTTTTTT.